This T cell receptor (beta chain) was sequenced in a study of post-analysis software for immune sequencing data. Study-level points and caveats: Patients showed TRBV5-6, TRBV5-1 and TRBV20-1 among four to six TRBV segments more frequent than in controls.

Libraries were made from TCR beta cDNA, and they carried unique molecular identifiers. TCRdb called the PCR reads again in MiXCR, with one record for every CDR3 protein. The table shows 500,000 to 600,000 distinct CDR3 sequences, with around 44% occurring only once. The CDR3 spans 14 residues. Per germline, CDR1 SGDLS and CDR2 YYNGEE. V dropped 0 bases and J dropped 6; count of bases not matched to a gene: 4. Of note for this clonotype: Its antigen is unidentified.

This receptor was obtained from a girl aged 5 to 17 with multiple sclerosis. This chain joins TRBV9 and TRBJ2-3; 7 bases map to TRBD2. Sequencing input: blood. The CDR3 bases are TGTGCCAGCAGCGTAGGGACTAGGGTCGATACGCAGTATTTT. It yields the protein CASSVGTRVDTQYF.